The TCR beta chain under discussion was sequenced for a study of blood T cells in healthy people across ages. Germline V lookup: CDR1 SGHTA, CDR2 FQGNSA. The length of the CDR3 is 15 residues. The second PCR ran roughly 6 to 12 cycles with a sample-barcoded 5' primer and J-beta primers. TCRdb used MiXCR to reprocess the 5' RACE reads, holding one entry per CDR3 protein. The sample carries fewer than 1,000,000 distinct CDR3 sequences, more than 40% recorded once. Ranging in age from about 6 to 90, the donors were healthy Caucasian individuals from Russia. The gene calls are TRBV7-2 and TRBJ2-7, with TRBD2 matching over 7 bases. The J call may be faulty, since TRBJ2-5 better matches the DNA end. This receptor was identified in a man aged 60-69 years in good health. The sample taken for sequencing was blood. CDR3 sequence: CASSLTGGLHATQYF. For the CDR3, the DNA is TGTGCCAGCAGCTTAACGGGGGGACTCCATGCGACCCAGTACTTC.